This entry concerns a single T cell receptor beta chain. It has no known antigen specificity. One base away there is no much larger clone; base qualities are not given. This specimen belongs to a study of T cell responses to AZD1222 COVID-19 vaccine (dated by TCRdb to 2020 to 2022). Background for the entire study: AZD1222 recipients with second doses at about 4 weeks or about 12 weeks were pooled, because spike-specific TCR depth and breadth did not differ between schedules. TCR sequencing covered fewer than 250 trial participants: 207 given two doses of AZD1222 and 26 given two doses of MenACWY control vaccine. Trial participants were enrolled by age into 18-55, 56-69 and 70-plus year subgroups, with approximately 160, 26 and 62 TCR-sequenced participants respectively.

The CDR3 regions of human TCRbeta chains were analyzed by immunosequencing. As for the original processing: Repertoire TCRs were matched against a reference library of SARS-CoV-2-specific TCRs generated with the MIRA antigen-specificity platform. Breadth was defined as the fraction of unique TCRs that were SARS-CoV-2-associated, and depth was defined as the fraction of total T cells that were SARS-CoV-2-associated. Each spike-specific TCR was assigned to its reactive spike region and to a CD4 or CD8 class using the MIRA data. Log10-transformed breadth and depth values were compared by one-way ANOVA with Sidak's multiple comparisons tests. What TCRdb holds here is the immuneACCESS table cut down to in-frame rearrangements. Part of the clones is not present; checked against another copy, under half of the missing clones reflect an unresolved V gene, and the others are unexplained. The V and J calls and the clone size are those of that table, but D and trimming were determined from the DNA. This sample lists more than 85,000 clones; around nine tenths were detected once. Together, the top ten hold 3.3% of the sample.

The label giving this sample's time point can be read as: baseline before first vaccination. The vaccinee samples were drawn from two UK trials, COV001 and COV002, one of which was a single-blind randomized controlled phase 2/3 trial testing AZD1222 (ChAdOx1 nCoV-19) in healthy adults. For TCRbeta chain sequencing, PBMC samples were collected from trial participants at day 0 and at day 28 after the second dose. The germline ends are 3 bases apart after V is trimmed by 3 bases and J by 5 bases. CDR1 and CDR2 (LNHDA, SQIVND) derive from the germline V gene (reference sequence). The CDR3 measures 11 amino acids from cysteine to phenylalanine. The only DNA kept is the CDR3, 33 bases in frame from the first base. Broad study findings and their caveats: Vaccine-associated CD4 TCRs spanned the whole spike protein, with dominant responses in regions 160-218 and 743-854. A significant rise in spike-specific TCR breadth and depth was observed after two AZD1222 doses relative to day 0 and relative to MenACWY recipients. Epitopes outside the regions mutated in the B.1.351 and B.1.1.7 variants were reportedly recognized by nearly half of the unique spike-specific TCRs. The 56-69-year group was small, and its depth increase did not reach significance, likely because of low power. Because no day 14 peak-response samples were available, repertoires were characterized only after the peak T cell response. Conclusions about previously exposed vaccinees are limited, since just 5 or 6 AZD1222 recipients were seropositive for SARS-CoV-2 at baseline. Most participants were white British and females outnumbered males, and the authors suggested that clonal diversity may have been underestimated.

The chain is assembled from TRBV19 and TRBJ2-3; confidence is insufficient to name the D gene. Source: peripheral blood, taken on day 0 of AZD1222 vaccination. The TCR sequence derives from an adult in good health. The sequence in DNA is TGTGCCAGTAGTATTCAAGATACGCAGTATTTT. The encoded protein is CASSIQDTQYF.